This T cell receptor (beta chain) was recovered during a study of T-cell memory formation after mild COVID-19. TCRdb re-analysed the 5' RACE reads in MiXCR, keeping a single row per CDR3 protein. The sample has roughly 190,000 distinct CDR3 sequences; over 9.5% are singletons. Trimming took 6 bases from V and 7 from J; bases not matched to a gene: 7. The CDR3 is 14 residues long. Germline CDR1 WNHNN, CDR2 SYGVQD (reference sequence). The genes are TRBV10-1 and TRBJ2-2; 8 bases map to TRBD1. This sequence originates from a young man who had mild COVID-19 (a few samples of this study predate the infection). Cell type and time point are not known. The sequenced material came from PBMCs or a T cell subset sorted from them (not recorded which). The CDR3 sequence: CASSAGGAGGELFF. CDR3 DNA sequence: TGCGCCAGCAGCGCAGGGGGCGCGGGCGGGGAGCTGTTTTTT.